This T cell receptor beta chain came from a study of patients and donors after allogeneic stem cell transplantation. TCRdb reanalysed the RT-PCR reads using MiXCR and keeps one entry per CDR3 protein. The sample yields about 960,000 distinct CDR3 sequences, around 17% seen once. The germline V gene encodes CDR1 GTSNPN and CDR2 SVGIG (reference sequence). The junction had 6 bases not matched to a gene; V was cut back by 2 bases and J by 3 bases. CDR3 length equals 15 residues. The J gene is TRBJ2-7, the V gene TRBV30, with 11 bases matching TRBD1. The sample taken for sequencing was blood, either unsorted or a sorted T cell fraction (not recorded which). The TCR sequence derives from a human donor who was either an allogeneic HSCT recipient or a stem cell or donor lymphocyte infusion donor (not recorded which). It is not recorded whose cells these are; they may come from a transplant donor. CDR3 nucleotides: TGTGCCTGGAGTACCTCCGGGACAGGGGGCTACGAGCAGTACTTC. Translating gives CAWSTSGTGGYEQYF.